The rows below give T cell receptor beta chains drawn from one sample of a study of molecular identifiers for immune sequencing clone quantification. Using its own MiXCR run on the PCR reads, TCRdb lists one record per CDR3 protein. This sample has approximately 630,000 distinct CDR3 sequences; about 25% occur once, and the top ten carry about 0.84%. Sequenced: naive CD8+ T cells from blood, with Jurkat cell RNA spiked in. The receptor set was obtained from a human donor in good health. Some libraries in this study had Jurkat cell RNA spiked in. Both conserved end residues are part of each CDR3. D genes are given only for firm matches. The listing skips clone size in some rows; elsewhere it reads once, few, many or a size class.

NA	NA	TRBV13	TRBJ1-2	CASSQGLSGSRANYGYTF	TGTGCCAGCAGCCAAGGCCTATCGGGGAGTAGGGCTAACTATGGCTACACCTTC
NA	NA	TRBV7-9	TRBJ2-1	CASSSALVNEQFF	TGTGCCAGCAGCTCGGCACTAGTCAATGAGCAGTTCTTC
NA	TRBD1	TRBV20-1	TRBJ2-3	CSASDRETDTQYF	TGCAGTGCTTCGGACAGGGAGACAGATACGCAGTATTTT
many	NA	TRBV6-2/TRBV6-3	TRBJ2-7	CASNVDSSYEQYF	TGTGCCAGCAATGTGGACAGCTCCTACGAGCAGTACTTC
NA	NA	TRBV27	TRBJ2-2	CASSLFANTGELFF	TGTGCCAGCAGTTTATTCGCGAACACCGGGGAGCTGTTTTTT
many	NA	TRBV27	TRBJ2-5	CASSLLAGETQYF	TGTGCCAGCAGTTTATTAGCCGGGGAGACCCAGTACTTC
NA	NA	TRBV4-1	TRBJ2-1	CASSQDPAGDYNEQFF	TGCGCCAGCAGCCAAGATCCGGCGGGCGACTACAATGAGCAGTTCTTC
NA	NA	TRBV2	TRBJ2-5	CASNWQLETETQYF	TGTGCGAGCAATTGGCAGCTCGAGACCGAGACCCAGTACTTC
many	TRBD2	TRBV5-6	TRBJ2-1	CASSNQRDYNEQFF	TGTGCCAGCAGTAATCAGCGGGATTACAATGAGCAGTTCTTC
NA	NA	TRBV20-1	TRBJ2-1	CSVNLGDEQFF	TGCAGTGTTAACCTGGGGGATGAGCAGTTCTTC
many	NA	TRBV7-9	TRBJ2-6	CASSPGGFGANVLTF	TGTGCCAGCAGCCCCGGCGGGTTTGGGGCCAACGTCCTGACTTTC
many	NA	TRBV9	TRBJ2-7	CASSVKVGSYEQYF	TGTGCCAGCAGCGTAAAGGTCGGGTCCTACGAGCAGTACTTC
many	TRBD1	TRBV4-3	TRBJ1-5	CASSQDRGTGNQPQHF	TGCGCCAGCAGCCAAGACAGGGGGACGGGCAATCAGCCCCAGCATTTT
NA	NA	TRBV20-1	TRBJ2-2	CSARDLRANTGELFF	TGCAGTGCTAGAGATCTGCGGGCGAACACCGGGGAGCTGTTTTTT
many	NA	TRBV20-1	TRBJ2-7	CSARDFQRPGEQYF	TGCAGTGCTAGAGATTTTCAGAGACCCGGAGAGCAGTACTTC
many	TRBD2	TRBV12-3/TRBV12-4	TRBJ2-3	CASRGQAGVPDTQYF	TGTGCCAGCCGCGGGCAAGCGGGAGTCCCAGATACGCAGTATTTT
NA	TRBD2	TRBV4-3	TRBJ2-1	CASSEDGASGGLPHEQFF	TGCGCCAGCAGCGAAGATGGGGCTAGCGGGGGCCTCCCTCATGAGCAGTTCTTC
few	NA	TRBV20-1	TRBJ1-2	CSARHQEHYGYTF	TGCAGTGCTAGACATCAGGAACACTATGGCTACACCTTC
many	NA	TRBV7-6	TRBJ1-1	CASSSLGVHTEAFF	TGTGCCAGCAGCTCTCTCGGGGTCCACACTGAAGCTTTCTTT
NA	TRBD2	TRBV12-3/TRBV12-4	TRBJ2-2	CASSALAGITGELFF	TGTGCCAGCAGTGCGCTAGCGGGAATCACCGGGGAGCTGTTTTTT
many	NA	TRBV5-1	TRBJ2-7	CASSPGLRTDEQYF	TGCGCCAGCAGCCCTGGACTGAGAACTGACGAGCAGTACTTC
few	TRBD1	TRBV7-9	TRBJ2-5	CASSFFMTGGQETQYF	TGTGCCAGCAGCTTCTTTATGACAGGGGGTCAAGAGACCCAGTACTTC
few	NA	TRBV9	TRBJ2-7	CASSVDSRNEQYF	TGTGCCAGCAGCGTGGACAGCCGGAACGAGCAGTACTTC
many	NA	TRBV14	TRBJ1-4	CASSQVTLGKLFF	TGTGCCAGCAGCCAAGTAACCTTGGGAAAACTGTTTTTT
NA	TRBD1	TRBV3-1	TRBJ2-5	CASSGGTGRFIGETQYF	TGTGCCAGCAGCGGTGGGACAGGGCGTTTTATAGGAGAGACCCAGTACTTC
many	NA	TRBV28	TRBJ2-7	CASSLVQSFLIYEQYF	TGTGCCAGCAGTTTAGTCCAGTCCTTTTTGATCTACGAGCAGTACTTC
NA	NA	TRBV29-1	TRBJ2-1	CSVIYNEQFF	TGCAGCGTAATTTACAATGAGCAGTTCTTC
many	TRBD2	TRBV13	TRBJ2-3	CASSLGLAEFTDTQYF	TGTGCCAGCAGCTTAGGACTAGCGGAGTTCACAGATACGCAGTATTTT